The following is a T cell receptor (beta chain) sequence with its context. Its target antigen remains unknown. No clone much larger than this one lies a single base away; base qualities are absent. The record originates from a study of blood T cell repertoires in COVID-19 (dated by TCRdb to the early 2020s). About the study as a whole: Samples from collaborators originated in the United States, Italy and Spain and spanned both the acute and convalescent phases of COVID-19. The repertoires were released in a freely available public database meant as a resource for research on the immune response to SARS-CoV-2. The samples were drawn from two sources: the first 160 participants of the ongoing ImmuneRACE study, and 1,200 or so subjects contributed by 6 global collaborators. The sample metadata nearly always contained a de-identified subject ID, COVID-19 status, age in years and sex. The prospective study material was composed of cDNA or gDNA derived from T cells, B-cell-depleted T cells, or PBMCs. HLA class I and class II types, where available, came from metadata supplied by the sample provider rather than from assay-based typing. Deeply sampled blood TCRbeta repertoires from subjects exposed to, actively infected with, or recovered from COVID-19 were included in the dataset. Overall study outcomes, separate from this receptor: Clinical and demographic metadata were provided uncurated, with the amount varying by source and participant.

The germline V gene encodes CDR1 SGDLS and CDR2 YYNGEE. Including the terminal cysteine and phenylalanine, the CDR3 comprises 15 residues. The DNA shown is the 45-base CDR3, in frame from base 1. Trimming takes 3 bases off V and 2 bases off J; junction bases not matched to a gene: 4. Each collaborating institution followed its own protocols to collect whole blood in K2EDTA tubes. For TCRbeta analysis, collaborators shipped samples in one of three forms: frozen whole blood, isolated PBMCs, or DNA extracted from either of those sample types. TCRbeta CDR3 regions were amplified from genomic DNA by means of the immunoSEQ Assay, a bias-controlled multiplex PCR. Per the source publication's procedure: The number of nucleated cells in each sample was estimated from the amplification of reference gene primers within the assay. To quantify the absolute abundance of each unique TCRbeta CDR3 rearrangement, sequence reads were collapsed and filtered. For each sample, productive Simpson clonality was calculated by taking the square root of Simpson's diversity index across productive rearrangements. The clones in this table, taken by TCRdb from immuneACCESS, are in-frame only. Not every clone is retained; where verified, under half of the shortfall comes from an unresolved V gene, and the cause of the rest is unknown. Clone size and V and J calls were adopted from that table, with D and trimming inferred from the DNA. Across this sample there are about 97,000 clones, with roughly 81% seen only once. The ten biggest clones cover 9.5% to 10% of the sample.

The source is a middle-aged man with active or convalescent COVID-19. Specimen: peripheral blood. The sequence links TRBV9 to TRBJ1-5; a stretch of 8 junction bases matches TRBD1. The CDR3 loop reads CASSASGGGNQPQHF. The DNA is TGTGCCAGCAGCGCCTCAGGGGGCGGCAATCAGCCCCAGCATTTT.